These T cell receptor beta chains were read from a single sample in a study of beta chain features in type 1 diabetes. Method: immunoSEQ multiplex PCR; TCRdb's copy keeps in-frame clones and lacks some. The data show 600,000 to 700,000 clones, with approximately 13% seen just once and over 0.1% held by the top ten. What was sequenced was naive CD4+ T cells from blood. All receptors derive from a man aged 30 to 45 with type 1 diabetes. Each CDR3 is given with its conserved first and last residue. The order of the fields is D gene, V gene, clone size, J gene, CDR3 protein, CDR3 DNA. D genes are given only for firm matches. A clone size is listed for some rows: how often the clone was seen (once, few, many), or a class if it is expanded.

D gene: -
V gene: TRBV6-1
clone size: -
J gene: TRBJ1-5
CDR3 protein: CASSQGTVPFRPQHF
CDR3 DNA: TGTGCCAGCAGCCAGGGGACGGTCCCCTTTCGGCCCCAGCATTTT

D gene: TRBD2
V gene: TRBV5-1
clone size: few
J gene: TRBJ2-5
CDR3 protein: CASSLAGGLVQETQYF
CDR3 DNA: TGCGCCAGCAGCTTAGCGGGGGGTCTCGTACAAGAGACCCAGTACTTC

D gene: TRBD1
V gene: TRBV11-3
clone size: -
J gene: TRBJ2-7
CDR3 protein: CASSYRTGAETYEQYF
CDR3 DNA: TGTGCCAGCAGCTACCGAACAGGGGCCGAGACCTACGAGCAGTACTTC

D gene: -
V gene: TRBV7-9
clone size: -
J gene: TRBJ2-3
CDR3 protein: CATTGQAYTDTQYF
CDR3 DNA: TGTGCCACCACGGGCCAGGCCTACACAGATACGCAGTATTTT

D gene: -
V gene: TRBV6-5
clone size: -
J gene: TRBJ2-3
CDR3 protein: CASSYSHSTDTQYF
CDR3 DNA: TGTGCCAGCAGTTACTCCCACAGCACAGATACGCAGTATTTT

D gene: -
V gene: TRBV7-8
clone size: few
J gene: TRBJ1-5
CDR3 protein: CASGRGARNQPQHF
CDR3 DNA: TGTGCCAGCGGAAGGGGGGCTCGCAATCAGCCCCAGCATTTT

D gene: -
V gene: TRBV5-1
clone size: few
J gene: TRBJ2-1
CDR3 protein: CASSLEQGGYNEQFF
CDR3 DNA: TGCGCCAGCAGCTTGGAACAGGGAGGTTACAATGAGCAGTTCTTC

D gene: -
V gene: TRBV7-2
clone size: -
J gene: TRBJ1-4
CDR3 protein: CASSLAADEKLFF
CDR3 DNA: TGTGCCAGCAGCTTAGCGGCAGATGAAAAACTGTTTTTT

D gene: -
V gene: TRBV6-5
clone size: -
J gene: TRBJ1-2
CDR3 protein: CASSYQGTVYGYTF
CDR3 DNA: TGTGCCAGCAGTTACCAGGGAACCGTCTATGGCTACACCTTC

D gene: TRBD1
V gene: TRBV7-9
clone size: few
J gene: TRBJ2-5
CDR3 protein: CASSLGGSTRETQYF
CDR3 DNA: TGTGCCAGCAGTCTAGGGGGCAGTACTCGAGAGACCCAGTACTTC

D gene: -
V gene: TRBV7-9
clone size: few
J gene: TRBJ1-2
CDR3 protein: CASSLQEIYGYTF
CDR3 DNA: TGTGCCAGCAGCCTACAGGAAATTTATGGCTACACCTTC

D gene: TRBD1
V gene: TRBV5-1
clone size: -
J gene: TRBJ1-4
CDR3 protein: CASSPGQEPYEKLFF
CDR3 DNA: TGCGCCAGCAGCCCTGGACAGGAGCCGTATGAAAAACTGTTTTTT

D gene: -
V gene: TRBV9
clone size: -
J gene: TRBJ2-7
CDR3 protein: CASSVGAPNLNYEQYF
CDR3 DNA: TGTGCCAGCAGCGTAGGGGCCCCCAACCTAAACTACGAGCAGTACTTC

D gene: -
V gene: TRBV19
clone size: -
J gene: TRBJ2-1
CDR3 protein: CASNPAWGNEQFF
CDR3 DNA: TGTGCCAGTAACCCAGCCTGGGGGAATGAGCAGTTCTTC

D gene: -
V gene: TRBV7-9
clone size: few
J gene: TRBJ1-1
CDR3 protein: CASDTENTEAFF
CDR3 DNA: TGTGCCAGCGATACAGAGAACACTGAAGCTTTCTTT

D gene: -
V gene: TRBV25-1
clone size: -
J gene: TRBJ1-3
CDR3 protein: CASCGYSGNTIYF
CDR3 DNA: TGTGCCAGCTGTGGGTACTCTGGAAACACCATATATTTT

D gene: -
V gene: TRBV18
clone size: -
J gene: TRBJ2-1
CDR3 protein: CASSPLGAEGNEQFF
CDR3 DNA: TGTGCCAGCTCACCCCTAGGGGCTGAGGGCAATGAGCAGTTCTTC

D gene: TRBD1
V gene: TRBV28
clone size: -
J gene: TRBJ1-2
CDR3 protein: CASTTTGMGYTF
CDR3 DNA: TGTGCCAGCACCACGACAGGGATGGGCTACACCTTC

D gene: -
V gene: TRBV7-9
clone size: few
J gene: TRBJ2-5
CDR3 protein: CASSFRRGGETQYF
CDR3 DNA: TGTGCCAGCAGCTTCCGACGAGGGGGAGAGACCCAGTACTTC

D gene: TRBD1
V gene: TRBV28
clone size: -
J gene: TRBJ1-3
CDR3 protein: CASSLIQGAFGNTIYF
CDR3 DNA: TGTGCCAGCAGCCTTATACAGGGGGCGTTTGGAAACACCATATATTTT

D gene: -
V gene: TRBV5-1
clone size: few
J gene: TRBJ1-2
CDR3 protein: CASSLARDYGYTF
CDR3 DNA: TGCGCCAGCAGCTTGGCCAGGGACTATGGCTACACCTTC

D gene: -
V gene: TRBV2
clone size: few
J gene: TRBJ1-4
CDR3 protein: CASSAEGYGKLFF
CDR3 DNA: TGTGCCAGCAGTGCTGAAGGATATGGGAAACTGTTTTTT

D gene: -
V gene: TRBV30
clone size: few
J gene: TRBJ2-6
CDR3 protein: CAWDRSSGANVLTF
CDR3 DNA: TGTGCCTGGGACAGGAGTTCTGGGGCCAACGTCCTGACTTTC

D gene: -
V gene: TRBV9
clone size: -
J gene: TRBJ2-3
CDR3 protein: CASSVGGRSTDTQYF
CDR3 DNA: TGTGCCAGCAGCGTCGGGGGGCGTAGCACAGATACGCAGTATTTT

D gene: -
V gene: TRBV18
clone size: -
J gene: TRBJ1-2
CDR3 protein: CASSADSPLNYGYTF
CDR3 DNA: TGTGCCAGCTCGGCAGACAGCCCTCTCAACTATGGCTACACCTTC

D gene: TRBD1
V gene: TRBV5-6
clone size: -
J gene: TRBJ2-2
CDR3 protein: CASSWGTENTGELFF
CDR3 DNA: TGTGCCAGCAGCTGGGGGACAGAAAACACCGGGGAGCTGTTTTTT

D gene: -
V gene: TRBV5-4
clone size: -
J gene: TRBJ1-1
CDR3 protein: CASSFGGAYTEAFF
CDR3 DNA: TGTGCCAGCAGCTTTGGTGGGGCCTACACTGAAGCTTTCTTT

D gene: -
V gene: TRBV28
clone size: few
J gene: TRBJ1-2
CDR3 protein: CASSSLAEGGYTF
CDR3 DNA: TGTGCCAGCAGTTCCCTCGCCGAGGGGGGCTACACCTTC

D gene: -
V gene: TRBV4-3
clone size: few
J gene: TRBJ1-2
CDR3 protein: CASSQVTGLSYGYTF
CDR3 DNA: TGCGCCAGCAGCCAAGTGACGGGACTGTCCTATGGCTACACCTTC

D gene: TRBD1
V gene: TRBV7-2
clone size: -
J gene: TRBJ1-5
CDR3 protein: CASSLRTGVNQPQHF
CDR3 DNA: TGTGCCAGCAGCCTCAGGACAGGGGTCAATCAGCCCCAGCATTTT

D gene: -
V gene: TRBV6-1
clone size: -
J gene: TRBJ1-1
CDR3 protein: CASSEYRYTEAFF
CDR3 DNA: TGTGCCAGCAGCGAATACAGGTACACTGAAGCTTTCTTT

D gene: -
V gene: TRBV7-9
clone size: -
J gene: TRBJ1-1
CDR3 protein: CASSSYTEAFF
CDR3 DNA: TGTGCCAGCAGCTCGTACACTGAAGCTTTCTTT

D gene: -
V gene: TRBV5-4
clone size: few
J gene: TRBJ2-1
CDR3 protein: CASSLRATDNEQFF
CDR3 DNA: TGTGCCAGCAGCTTGAGGGCGACAGACAATGAGCAGTTCTTC

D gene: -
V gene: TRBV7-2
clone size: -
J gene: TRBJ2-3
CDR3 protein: CASSLGIWTDTQYF
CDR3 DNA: TGTGCCAGCAGCTTAGGGATTTGGACAGATACGCAGTATTTT

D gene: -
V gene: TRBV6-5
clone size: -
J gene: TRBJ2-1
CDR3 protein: CASIASGAPIMFF
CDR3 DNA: TGTGCCAGCATTGCGTCCGGCGCCCCGATCATGTTCTTC

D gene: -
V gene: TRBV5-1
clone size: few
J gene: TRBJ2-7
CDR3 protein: CASSLEAGRPYDEQYF
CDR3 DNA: TGCGCCAGCAGCTTGGAGGCAGGGAGGCCTTACGACGAGCAGTACTTC

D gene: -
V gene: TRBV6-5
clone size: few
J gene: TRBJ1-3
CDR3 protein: CASSSDTSSGNTIYF
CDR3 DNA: TGTGCCAGCAGCTCCGACACCTCCTCTGGAAACACCATATATTTT

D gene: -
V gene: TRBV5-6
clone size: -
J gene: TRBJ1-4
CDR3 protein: CASSLRGGVRTNEKLFF
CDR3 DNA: TGTGCCAGCAGCTTGAGAGGAGGCGTTCGCACTAATGAAAAACTGTTTTTT

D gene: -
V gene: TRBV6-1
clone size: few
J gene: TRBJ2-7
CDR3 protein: CASSPGTDYEQYF
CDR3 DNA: TGTGCCAGCAGTCCCGGGACTGACTACGAGCAGTACTTC

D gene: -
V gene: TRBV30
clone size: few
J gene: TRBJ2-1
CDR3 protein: CAWSNYRANEQFF
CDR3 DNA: TGTGCCTGGAGTAATTATAGGGCCAATGAGCAGTTCTTC